Listed here are 19 T cell receptor beta chains from one sample, sequenced in a study of blood T cells in healthy people across ages. The second PCR ran about 7 to 12 cycles with a sample-barcoded 5' primer and J-beta primers. One entry per CDR3 protein results from TCRdb running MiXCR on the 5' RACE reads. The sample gives 890,000 or so distinct CDR3 sequences, about 62% of which show up once; roughly 25% is in the top ten. The sequenced material came from blood. The receptors derive from a man between 25 and 39 years old in good health.

The chain joins TRBV29-1 to TRBJ2-1; D is undetermined. From germline, CDR1 is SQVTM and CDR2 ANQGSEA. The length of the CDR3 is 13 residues. Trimming took 4 bases from V and 0 from J, leaving 7 bases between them. The CDR3 nucleotides are TGCAGCGTTGTAGCAGACTCCTACAATGAGCAGTTCTTC. As protein: CSVVADSYNEQFF.

The V gene is TRBV10-3, the J gene TRBJ1-1; D remains unclear. The CDR3 is 11 amino acids. Germline CDR1 ENHRY, CDR2 SYGVKD. V lost 3 bases to trimming and J lost 6 bases, with 5 bases between them. The CDR3 coding sequence is TGTGCCATCAGTGATGAGGCTGAAGCTTTCTTT. Translation: CAISDEAEAFF.

V and J are TRBV4-3 and TRBJ2-5; 14 bases are shared with TRBD2. The CDR3 runs 17 residues. V gave up 4 bases and J gave up 4 bases; unmatched junction bases: 8. The germline gives CDR1 LGHNA, CDR2 YSLEER. The CDR3 region is CASSPRGLAGGGETQYF. The CDR3 DNA is TGCGCCAGCAGCCCTCGAGGACTAGCGGGGGGAGGAGAGACCCAGTACTTC.

This chain uses TRBV4-3 with TRBJ2-1; 7 bases line up with TRBD2. The CDR3 length is 16 residues. With 3 bases clipped from V and 4 bases from J, the junction kept 9 bases outside the gene matches. Germline V lookup: CDR1 LGHNA, CDR2 YSLEER. The CDR3 DNA sequence: TGCGCCAGCAGCCAGAATTATCTAGCGGAGTACAATGAGCAGTTCTTC. Its protein product is CASSQNYLAEYNEQFF.

The rearrangement joins TRBV14 to TRBJ2-5; 7 bases agree with TRBD2. The CDR3 totals 14 residues. V shed 1 base, J shed 6 bases, and the junction held 5 bases outside the gene matches. Germline V gene data show CDR1 as SGHDN and CDR2 as FVKESK. The CDR3 DNA sequence: TGTGCCAGCAGCCAAGTCCCGGGGGGAAAGACCCAGTACTTC. Its translation: CASSQVPGGKTQYF.

This rearrangement joins TRBV28 to TRBJ2-2, with 8 bases identical to TRBD1. The germline V gene encodes CDR1 MDHEN and CDR2 SYDVKM. Trimming cost V 5 bases and J 5 bases; bases outside gene matches: 7. This CDR3 contains 15 residues. The CDR3: CASSNTGGSTGELFF. The DNA for the CDR3 is TGTGCCAGCAGTAACACAGGGGGATCTACCGGGGAGCTGTTTTTT.

The J gene is TRBJ2-7, the V gene TRBV3-1; D is possibly TRBD2 (6 bases). CDR3 size: 15 residues. The V gene lost 1 base and the J gene lost 0 bases, with 10 bases spanning the gap. The V gene's germline CDR1 is LGHDT and CDR2 YNNKEL (reference sequence). The CDR3, as DNA: TGTGCCAGCAGCCAAGGGGGACTTCTCTCCTACGAGCAGTACTTC. It codes for CASSQGGLLSYEQYF.

This clonotype has more than one count but fewer than ten. The chain carries TRBV9 and TRBJ2-1; no firm D call. This CDR3 is 11 amino acids long. V was pared by 0 bases and J by 8 bases, with 3 bases between. Germline loops: CDR1 SGDLS, CDR2 YYNGEE. The DNA for the CDR3 is TGTGCCAGCAGCGTAGATGATGAGCAGTTCTTC. Its protein product is CASSVDDEQFF.

The chain uses TRBV25-1 and TRBJ2-6; possibly TRBD2 for D (5 bases). Trimming cost V 8 bases and J 4 bases, with 15 bases left between them. Germline values: CDR1 MGHDK, CDR2 SYGVNS. The CDR3 covers 15 residues. In DNA, the CDR3 is TGTGCCAGCGCGGGCTCGGGTCGAGGGGCCAACGTCCTGACTTTC. This translates into CASAGSGRGANVLTF.

The chain carries TRBV4-3 and TRBJ2-1, with D tentatively TRBD1 (5 bases). The CDR3 has 15 amino acids. Looked up from germline, CDR1 is LGHNA and CDR2 is YSLEER. V was cut by 0 bases and J by 13 bases, with 19 bases left in between. CDR3 protein: CASSQDIPGKETQFF. DNA for the CDR3: TGCGCCAGCAGCCAAGATATTCCAGGGAAGGAGACCCAGTTCTTC.

This chain connects TRBV9 to TRBJ1-1; tentative D call: TRBD1 (6 bases). The V gene's germline CDR1 is SGDLS and CDR2 YYNGEE. Trimming left V 1 base short and J 5 bases short, with 12 bases between. CDR3 length: 14 amino acids. CDR3 nucleotides: TGTGCCAGCAGCGTATCCGGGGGCAAAACTGAAGCTTTCTTT. Translation gives CASSVSGGKTEAFF.

The chain has TRBV28 and TRBJ2-5, with 10 bases identical to TRBD2. CDR1 is MDHEN and CDR2 is SYDVKM in the germline V gene. The CDR3 runs 17 residues. V trimming: 5 bases; J trimming: 7 bases; junction bases outside the gene matches: 16. The CDR3 protein is CASSPQSLAGVLTTQYF. The CDR3 DNA reads as TGTGCCAGCAGTCCTCAAAGCCTAGCGGGGGTTCTAACGACCCAGTACTTC.

The genes are TRBV7-9 and TRBJ1-1, with D unresolved. V lost 2 bases and J 6 bases, leaving 7 bases between the germline ends. CDR3 length: 12 amino acids. The germline CDR1 and CDR2 sequences are SEHNR and FQNEAQ (reference sequence). The CDR3 region has the DNA TGTGCCAGCAGCTTAACCGTCGCTGAAGCTTTCTTT. Residues: CASSLTVAEAFF.

The rearrangement uses TRBV7-2 and TRBJ2-6; D not certain. The CDR3 spans 11 residues. Looked up from germline, CDR1 is SGHTA and CDR2 is FQGNSA. V lost 4 bases and J 12 bases, leaving 7 bases between the germline ends. The CDR3 reads CASSSLAVLTF. The CDR3 DNA reads TGTGCCAGCAGCTCGTTGGCCGTCCTGACTTTC.

The chain carries TRBV27 and TRBJ2-2, with 9 positions matching TRBD1. Germline V gene data show CDR1 as MNHEY and CDR2 as SMNVEV (reference sequence). Trimming cost V 6 bases and J 3 bases; bases outside gene matches: 8. The length of the CDR3 is 16 residues. The CDR3 reads CASRKTGGADTGELFF. In DNA, the CDR3 is TGTGCCAGCAGAAAAACAGGGGGCGCGGACACCGGGGAGCTGTTTTTT.

This chain uses TRBV4-3 with TRBJ2-1; 9 bases align to TRBD2. V shed 6 bases, J shed 8 bases, and the junction held 14 bases outside the gene matches. The CDR3 sequence is 16 residues long. CDR1 is LGHNA and CDR2 is YSLEER in the germline V gene. CDR3 DNA: TGCGCCAGCAGTCCGGAGGGGCGGGGGGGCGTAGATGAGCAGTTCTTC. This encodes CASSPEGRGGVDEQFF.

This clonotype was detected a few times. The V and J genes are TRBV12-3 or TRBV12-4 and TRBJ2-7; TRBD1 might be the D (5 bases). V was trimmed by 6 bases and J by 0 bases, leaving 12 bases between them. This CDR3 is built from 14 residues. The CDR3 is CASSLDITSYEQYF. The CDR3 coding sequence is TGTGCCAGCAGCTTGGACATAACCTCCTACGAGCAGTACTTC.

CDR3 residues: CASRKEAGGTHEQYF. The CDR3 bases are TGTGCCAGCAGGAAAGAAGCCGGGGGGACCCACGAGCAGTACTTC. V usage is TRBV6-6 and J usage is TRBJ2-7; 7 nucleotides match TRBD2. Germline V gene data show CDR1 as MNHNY and CDR2 as SVGAGI (reference sequence). The CDR3 sequence is 15 residues long. Trimming cost V 6 bases and J 5 bases; bases outside gene matches: 13.

This chain uses TRBV7-9 with TRBJ1-6, with TRBD1 identical over 7 bases. The CDR3 runs 15 residues. Germline CDR1 and CDR2: SEHNR and FQNEAQ (reference sequence). The junction had 13 bases not matched to a gene; V was cut back by 11 bases and J by 6 bases. The CDR3 DNA sequence: TGTGCCCTCACGGTCGCGGGACAGCTTAATTCACCCCTCCACTTT. As protein: CALTVAGQLNSPLHF.